What follows is one TCR beta chain and its context. What it recognizes is unknown. The data stem from a study of T cell responses to AZD1222 COVID-19 vaccine. Notes on the study in general: Recipients of two AZD1222 doses showed rising Spike-specific TCR breadth and depth.

Assay used: immunoSEQ multiplex PCR; TCRdb lists only in-frame clones, some missing. The table includes around 190,000 clones, approximately 89% detected once. Second doses at about 4 or about 12 weeks were pooled. The germline V gene has CDR1 SGHTA and CDR2 FQGNSA. The ends were cut back, 3 bases at V and 3 bases at J, with 8 bases in the middle. The CDR3 is made up of 13 amino acids. The sequencing used peripheral blood, collected 28 days after the second AZD1222 dose. This receptor was taken from an adult who received the AZD1222 COVID-19 vaccine. The chain is built from TRBV7-2 and TRBJ2-5, with D uncertain. For the CDR3, the DNA is TGTGCCAGCAGCTTTCACGGCAAAGAGACCCAGTACTTC. The encoded protein is CASSFHGKETQYF.